This T cell receptor beta chain was recovered during a study of blood T cell repertoires in COVID-19. The V segment lost 4 bases and the J segment 2 bases; nucleotides outside the gene matches: 8. CDR1 SGHAT and CDR2 FQDESV come from the germline V gene (reference sequence). This CDR3 is built from 15 residues. Assay: immunoSEQ multiplex PCR; the TCRdb copy retains only in-frame clones and omits some. In the table there are some 340,000 clones, over 90% of which are singletons. People in the exposed group encountered a COVID-19 case within 2 weeks before entering the study. The sequence derives from a woman under 40 who had been exposed to COVID-19. The sequencing input was PBMCs or T cells enriched from blood (not recorded which). V and J are TRBV11-1 and TRBJ2-7, with 7 bases identical to TRBD1. CDR3 protein: CASSSRPGQTYEQYF. CDR3 in DNA: TGTGCCAGCAGCTCCAGACCGGGACAGACCTACGAGCAGTACTTC.